These 13 T cell receptor beta chains share one sample of origin, sequenced in a study of shared clonotypes between healthy human individuals. Assay used: immunoSEQ multiplex PCR; TCRdb lists only in-frame clones, some missing. The sample shows 2 million to 2.5 million clones, around 95% of them seen only once. Sequenced input: naive CD4+ T cells sorted from blood. The subset was: CD45RA+ positively selected. The receptors come from a young man in good health.

As for this clone: Its ends do not fully match the called genes, so a read error is possible. The J gene is TRBJ2-5, the V gene TRBV7-7; 7 bases match TRBD2. Germline V lookup: CDR1 SSHAT, CDR2 FNYEAQ (reference sequence). The CDR3 is 16 amino acids. The CDR3 bases are TGTGCTAGCAGCCTGATGGGAGGCGGGGGTTCAGAGACCCAGTACTTC. This encodes CASSLMGGGGSETQYF.

The genes are TRBV25-1 and TRBJ2-5; D unresolved. V was cut by 1 base and J by 5 bases, with 14 bases left in between. Per germline, CDR1 MGHDK and CDR2 SYGVNS. This CDR3 has 15 residues. This chain's CDR3 is CASSEFIGSWETQYF. The CDR3 nucleotides read TGTGCCAGCAGTGAATTCATTGGTAGCTGGGAGACCCAGTACTTC.

This clone occurred once. The chain couples TRBV7-2 to TRBJ2-7; D remains unclear. This CDR3 has 15 amino acids. CDR1 is SGHTA, CDR2 FQGNSA, per germline. The V end was cut by 5 bases, the J end by 3 bases, with 17 bases between. For the CDR3, the DNA is TGTGCCAGCAGCCTGGCATGGAGCCAAAACTACGAGCAGTACTTC. Its translation is CASSLAWSQNYEQYF.

Concerning this clone: The sample carries other DNA sequences with the same CDR3. The rearrangement joins TRBV7-2 to TRBJ2-7; D is undetermined. Looked up from germline, CDR1 is SGHTA and CDR2 is FQGNSA. V dropped 1 base and J dropped 2 bases, with 6 bases sitting between them. This CDR3 spans 13 amino acids. CDR3 DNA sequence: TGTGCCAGCAGCTTAGTGGGTACCTACGAGCAGTACTTC. This gives the protein CASSLVGTYEQYF. Full variable domain (missing parts from reference TRBV7-2 and TRBJ2-7): GAGVSQSPSNKVTEKGKDVELRCDPISGHTALYWYRQSLGQGLEFLIYFQGNSAPDKSGLPSDRFSAERTGGSVSTLTIQRTQQEDSAVYLCASSLVGTYEQYFGPGTRLTVT.

The chain carries TRBV5-1 and TRBJ2-1; weak D call: TRBD2 (6 bases). The CDR3 loop spans 15 amino acids. In germline, CDR1 is SGHRS, CDR2 YFSETQ. Trimming pared 4 bases from V and 0 bases from J, leaving 11 bases between. The CDR3 DNA reads as TGCGCCAGCAGCGTGTTCGGGGGCTCCTACAATGAGCAGTTCTTC. Its translation: CASSVFGGSYNEQFF.

This chain links TRBV19 with TRBJ2-7; perhaps TRBD1 as D (6 bases). This CDR3 contains 15 residues. Germline CDR1 is LNHDA and CDR2 is SQIVND (reference sequence). V was clipped by 6 bases and J by 3 bases, with 18 bases between them. This chain's CDR3 is CASSLHSGAHYEQYF. CDR3 DNA sequence: TGTGCCAGTAGCCTCCATTCAGGGGCCCACTACGAGCAGTACTTC.

The chain couples TRBV30 to TRBJ1-1; a weak D match, TRBD1 (5 bases). This CDR3 has 13 amino acids. CDR1 and CDR2 from the germline V gene are GTSNPN and SVGIG (reference sequence). V was pared by 5 bases and J by 1 base, with 11 bases between. DNA for the CDR3: TGTGCCTGGGCGGACACAAGGAACACTGAAGCTTTCTTT. This translates into CAWADTRNTEAFF.

This chain uses TRBV5-4 with TRBJ1-1; no firm D call. Per the germline V gene, CDR1 is SGHNT and CDR2 is YYREEE (reference sequence). This CDR3 comprises 15 residues. V dropped 1 base and J dropped 4 bases, with 14 bases sitting between them. The CDR3 reads CASSLTSRALTEAFF. The CDR3 nucleotides are TGTGCCAGCAGCTTGACTTCCCGGGCTCTCACTGAAGCTTTCTTT. Full variable domain (remainder filled in from reference TRBV5-4 and TRBJ1-1): ETGVTQSPTHLIKTRGQQVTLRCSSQSGHNTVSWYQQALGQGPQFIFQYYREEENGRGNFPPRFSGLQFPNYSSELNVNALELDDSALYLCASSLTSRALTEAFFGQGTRLTVV.

The V call is TRBV6-1, the J call TRBJ1-1; D ambiguous. The CDR3 runs to 11 residues. Between the trimmed V and J ends, which lost 3 bases and 8 bases, there was a span of 7 bases. Germline V CDR1 and CDR2: MNHNS, SASEGT. The CDR3 protein is CASSDFGEAFF. DNA of the CDR3: TGTGCCAGCAGTGACTTTGGGGAAGCTTTCTTT.

V is TRBV19 and J is TRBJ2-7; the match to TRBD1 covers 11 bases. The J segment lost 6 bases and the V segment lost 4 bases, leaving 5 bases of the junction unmatched. The CDR3 runs 14 residues. The germline gives CDR1 LNHDA, CDR2 SQIVND (reference sequence). The CDR3 loop is CASSKGTGGSEQYF. DNA for the CDR3: TGTGCCAGTAGTAAAGGGACAGGGGGGAGCGAGCAGTACTTC. Full variable domain (missing parts from reference TRBV19 and TRBJ2-7): DGGITQSPKYLFRKEGQNVTLSCEQNLNHDAMYWYRQDPGQGLRLIYYSQIVNDFQKGDIAEGYSVSREKKESFPLTVTSAQKNPTAFYLCASSKGTGGSEQYFGPGTRLTVT.

This rearrangement joins TRBV5-4 to TRBJ1-5; possible D gene TRBD1, 5 bases. Trimming removed 4 bases from V and 4 bases from J, with 12 bases in between. The CDR3 is 14 amino acids. Germline values: CDR1 SGHNT, CDR2 YYREEE (reference sequence). Here the CDR3 reads CASSVMGGNQPQHF. In DNA form, the CDR3 reads TGTGCCAGCAGCGTGATGGGGGGGAATCAGCCCCAGCATTTT.

The chain combines TRBV6-6 with TRBJ1-1, with D unclear. The germline gives CDR1 MNHNY, CDR2 SVGAGI (reference sequence). This CDR3 has 15 residues. V lost 0 bases to trimming and J lost 1 base, with 9 bases between them. The CDR3 bases are TGTGCCAGCAGTTACTCGAAGTCAACGAACACTGAAGCTTTCTTT. Protein product: CASSYSKSTNTEAFF.

The chain uses TRBV18 and TRBJ2-1; no reliable D call. The CDR3 runs to 16 residues. Germline V CDR1 and CDR2: KGHSH, LQKENI. V was clipped by 5 bases and J by 4 bases, with 18 bases between them. The CDR3 protein is CASSIRKADLYNEQFF. For the CDR3, the DNA is TGTGCCAGCTCAATCCGCAAGGCAGACCTATACAATGAGCAGTTCTTC.